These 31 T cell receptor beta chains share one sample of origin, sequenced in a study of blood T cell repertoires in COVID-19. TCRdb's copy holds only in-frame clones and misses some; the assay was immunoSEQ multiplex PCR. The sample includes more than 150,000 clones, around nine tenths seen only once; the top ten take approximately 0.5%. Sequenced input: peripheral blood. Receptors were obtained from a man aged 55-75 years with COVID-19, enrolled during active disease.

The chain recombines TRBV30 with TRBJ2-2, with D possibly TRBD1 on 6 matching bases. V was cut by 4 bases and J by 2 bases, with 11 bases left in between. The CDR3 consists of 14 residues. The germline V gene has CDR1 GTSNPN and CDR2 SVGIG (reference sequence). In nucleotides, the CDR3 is TGTGCCTGGACCGAGACAGGAAACACCGGGGAGCTGTTTTTT. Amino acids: CAWTETGNTGELFF.

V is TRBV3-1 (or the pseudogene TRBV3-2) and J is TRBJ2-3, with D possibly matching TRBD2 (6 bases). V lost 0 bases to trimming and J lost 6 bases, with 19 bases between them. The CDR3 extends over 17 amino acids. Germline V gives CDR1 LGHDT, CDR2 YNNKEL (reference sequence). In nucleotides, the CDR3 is TGTGCCAGCAGCCAAGATAGGCTAGCGCAAGGAGGGGATACGCAGTATTTT. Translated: CASSQDRLAQGGDTQYF.

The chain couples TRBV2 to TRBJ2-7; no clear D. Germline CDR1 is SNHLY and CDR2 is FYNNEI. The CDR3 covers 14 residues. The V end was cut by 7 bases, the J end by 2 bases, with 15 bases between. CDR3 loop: CASKRQLNTYEQYF. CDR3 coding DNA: TGTGCCAGCAAAAGACAACTCAATACCTACGAGCAGTACTTC.

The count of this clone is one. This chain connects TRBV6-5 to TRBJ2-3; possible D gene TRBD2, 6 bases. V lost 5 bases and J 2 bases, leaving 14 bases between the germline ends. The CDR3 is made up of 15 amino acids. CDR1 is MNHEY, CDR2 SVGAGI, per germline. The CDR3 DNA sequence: TGTGCCAGCAGTAAGCGCGGGACCAACACAGATACGCAGTATTTT. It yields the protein CASSKRGTNTDTQYF.

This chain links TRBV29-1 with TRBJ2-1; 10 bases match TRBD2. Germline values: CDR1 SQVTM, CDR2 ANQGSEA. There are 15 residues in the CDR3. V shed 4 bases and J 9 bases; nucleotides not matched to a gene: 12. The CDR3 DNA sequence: TGCAGCGTTGGGGGTCTAGCGGGAGTCTTTGGTGAGCAGTTCTTC. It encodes CSVGGLAGVFGEQFF.

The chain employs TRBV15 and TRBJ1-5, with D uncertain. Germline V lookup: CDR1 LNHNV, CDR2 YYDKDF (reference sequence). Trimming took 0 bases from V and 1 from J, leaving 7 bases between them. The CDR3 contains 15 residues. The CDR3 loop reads CATSRELESNQPQHF. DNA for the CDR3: TGTGCCACCAGCAGAGAACTGGAGAGCAATCAGCCCCAGCATTTT.

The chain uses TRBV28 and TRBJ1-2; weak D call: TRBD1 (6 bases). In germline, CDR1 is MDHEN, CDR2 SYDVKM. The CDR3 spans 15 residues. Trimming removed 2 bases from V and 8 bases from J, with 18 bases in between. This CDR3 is CASSLDQRGASGYTF. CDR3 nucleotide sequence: TGTGCCAGCAGTTTAGACCAGCGGGGGGCCAGCGGCTACACCTTC.

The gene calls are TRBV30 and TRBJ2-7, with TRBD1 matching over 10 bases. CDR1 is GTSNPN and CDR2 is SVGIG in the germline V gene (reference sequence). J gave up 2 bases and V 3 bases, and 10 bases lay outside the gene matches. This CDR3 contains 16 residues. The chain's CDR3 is CAWRPPDRGSTYEQYF. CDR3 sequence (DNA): TGTGCCTGGAGACCCCCGGACAGGGGGAGTACCTACGAGCAGTACTTC.

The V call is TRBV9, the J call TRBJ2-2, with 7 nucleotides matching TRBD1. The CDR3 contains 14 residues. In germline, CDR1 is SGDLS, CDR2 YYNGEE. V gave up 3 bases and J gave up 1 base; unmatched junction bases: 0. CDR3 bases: TGTGCCAGCAGCGGACAGGGGAACACCGGGGAGCTGTTTTTT. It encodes CASSGQGNTGELFF.

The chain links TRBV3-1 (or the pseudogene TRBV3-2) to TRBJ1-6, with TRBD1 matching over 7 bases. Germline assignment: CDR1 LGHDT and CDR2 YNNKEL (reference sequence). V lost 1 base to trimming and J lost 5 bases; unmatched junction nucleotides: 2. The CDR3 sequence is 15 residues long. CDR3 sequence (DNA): TGTGCCAGCAGCCAAGGACAGGGAGATAATTCACCCCTCCACTTT. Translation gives CASSQGQGDNSPLHF.

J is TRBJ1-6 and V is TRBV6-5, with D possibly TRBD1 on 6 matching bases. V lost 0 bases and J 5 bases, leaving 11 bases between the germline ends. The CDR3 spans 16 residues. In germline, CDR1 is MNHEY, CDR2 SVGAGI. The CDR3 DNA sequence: TGTGCCAGCAGTTACTCCCGGACAGCGGATAATTCACCCCTCCACTTT. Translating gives CASSYSRTADNSPLHF.

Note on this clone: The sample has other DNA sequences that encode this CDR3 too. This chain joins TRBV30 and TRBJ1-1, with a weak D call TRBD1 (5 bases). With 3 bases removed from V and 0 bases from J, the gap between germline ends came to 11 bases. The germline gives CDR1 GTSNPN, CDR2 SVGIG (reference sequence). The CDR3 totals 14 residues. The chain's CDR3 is CAWSRQSMNTEAFF. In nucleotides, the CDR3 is TGTGCCTGGAGCCGACAGAGTATGAACACTGAAGCTTTCTTT.

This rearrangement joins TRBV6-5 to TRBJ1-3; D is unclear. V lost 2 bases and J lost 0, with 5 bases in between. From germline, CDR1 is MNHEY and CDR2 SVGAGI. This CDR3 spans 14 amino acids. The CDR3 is CASSYSYSGNTIYF. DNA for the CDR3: TGTGCCAGCAGTTACAGCTACTCTGGAAACACCATATATTTT.

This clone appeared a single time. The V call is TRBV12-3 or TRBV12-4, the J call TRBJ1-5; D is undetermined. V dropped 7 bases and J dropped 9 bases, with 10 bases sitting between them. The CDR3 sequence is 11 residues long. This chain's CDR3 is CASTSSGPQHF. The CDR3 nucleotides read TGTGCCAGCACTAGCTCGGGGCCCCAGCATTTT.

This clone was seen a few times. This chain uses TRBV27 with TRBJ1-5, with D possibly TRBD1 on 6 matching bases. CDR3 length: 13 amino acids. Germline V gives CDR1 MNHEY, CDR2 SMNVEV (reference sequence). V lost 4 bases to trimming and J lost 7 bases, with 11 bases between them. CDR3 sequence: CASSSTGLQPQHF. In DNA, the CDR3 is TGTGCCAGCAGTTCCACAGGGTTACAGCCCCAGCATTTT.

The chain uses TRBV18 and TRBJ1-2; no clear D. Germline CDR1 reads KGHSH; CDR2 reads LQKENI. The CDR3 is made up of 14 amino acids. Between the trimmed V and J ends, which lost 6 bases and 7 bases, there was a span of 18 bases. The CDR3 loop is CASSLDSTGGGYTF. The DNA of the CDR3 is TGTGCCAGCTCCTTGGACTCAACCGGAGGTGGCTACACCTTC. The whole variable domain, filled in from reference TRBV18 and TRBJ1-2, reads NAGVMQNPRHLVRRRGQEARLRCSPMKGHSHVYWYRQLPEEGLKFMVYLQKENIIDESGMPKERFSAEFPKEGPSILRIQQVVRGDSAAYFCASSLDSTGGGYTFGSGTRLTVV.

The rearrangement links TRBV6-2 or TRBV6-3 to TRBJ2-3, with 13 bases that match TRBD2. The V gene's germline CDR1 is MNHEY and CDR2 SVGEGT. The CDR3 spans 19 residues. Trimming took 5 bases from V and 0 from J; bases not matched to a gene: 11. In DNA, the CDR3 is TGTGCCAGCAGTCGTGGACTAGCGGGAGACCTGACTAGCACAGATACGCAGTATTTT. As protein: CASSRGLAGDLTSTDTQYF.

This CDR3 reads CASSVGTGAYYYGYTF. The CDR3 DNA reads as TGTGCCAGCAGTGTAGGGACAGGGGCTTATTACTATGGCTACACCTTC. The chain uses TRBV28 and TRBJ1-2, with 10 bases that match TRBD1. This CDR3 spans 16 amino acids. V shed 5 bases, J shed 3 bases, and the junction held 9 bases outside the gene matches. The germline V gene encodes CDR1 MDHEN and CDR2 SYDVKM.

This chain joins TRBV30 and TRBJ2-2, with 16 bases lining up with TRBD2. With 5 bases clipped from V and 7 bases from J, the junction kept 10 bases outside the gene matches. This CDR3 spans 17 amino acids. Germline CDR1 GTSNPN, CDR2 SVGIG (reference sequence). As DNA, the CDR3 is TGTGCCTGGGAACCGGGACTAGCGGGAGGGCCCTTCGGGGAGCTGTTTTTT. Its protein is CAWEPGLAGGPFGELFF.

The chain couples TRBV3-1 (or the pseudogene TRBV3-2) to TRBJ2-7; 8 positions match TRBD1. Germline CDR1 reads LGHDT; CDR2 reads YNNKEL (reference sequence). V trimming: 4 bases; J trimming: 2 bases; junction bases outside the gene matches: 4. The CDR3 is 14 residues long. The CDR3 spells CASSLTTGAYEQYF. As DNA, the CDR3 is TGTGCCAGCAGCCTCACGACAGGGGCCTACGAGCAGTACTTC.

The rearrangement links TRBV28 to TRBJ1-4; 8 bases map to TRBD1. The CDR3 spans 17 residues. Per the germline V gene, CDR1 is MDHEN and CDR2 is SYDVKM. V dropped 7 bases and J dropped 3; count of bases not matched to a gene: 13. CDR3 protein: CASTSPGRGRSNEKLFF. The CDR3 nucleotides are TGTGCCAGCACCTCCCCCGGCAGGGGGCGTTCTAATGAAAAACTGTTTTTT.

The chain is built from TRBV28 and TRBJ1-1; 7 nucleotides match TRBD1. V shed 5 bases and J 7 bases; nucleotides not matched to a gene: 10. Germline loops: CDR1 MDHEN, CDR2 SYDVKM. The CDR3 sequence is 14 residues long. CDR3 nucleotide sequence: TGTGCCAGCAGTCCAGGACAGGAGTGGATTGAAGCTTTCTTT. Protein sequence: CASSPGQEWIEAFF. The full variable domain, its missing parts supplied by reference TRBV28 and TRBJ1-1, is DVKVTQSSRYLVKRTGEKVFLECVQDMDHENMFWYRQDPGLGLRLIYFSYDVKMKEKGDIPEGYSVSREKKERFSLILESASTNQTSMYLCASSPGQEWIEAFFGQGTRLTVV.

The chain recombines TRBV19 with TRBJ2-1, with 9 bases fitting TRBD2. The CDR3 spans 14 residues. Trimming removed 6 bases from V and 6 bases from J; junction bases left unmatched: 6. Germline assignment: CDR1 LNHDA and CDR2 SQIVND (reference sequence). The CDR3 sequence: CASSLAGVGNEQFF. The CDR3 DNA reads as TGTGCCAGTAGCTTAGCGGGAGTTGGCAATGAGCAGTTCTTC.

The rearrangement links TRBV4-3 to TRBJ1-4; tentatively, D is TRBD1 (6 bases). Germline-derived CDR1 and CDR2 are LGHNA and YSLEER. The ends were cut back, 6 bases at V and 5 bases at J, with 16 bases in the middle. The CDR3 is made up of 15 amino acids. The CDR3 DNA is TGCGCCAGCAGTCCCTTGGGGCAGGGGAATGAAAAACTGTTTTTT. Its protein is CASSPLGQGNEKLFF.

The CDR3 loop is CASSIAVQGTYEQYF. The CDR3 DNA is TGTGCCAGTAGTATAGCGGTACAGGGCACCTACGAGCAGTACTTC. The V gene is TRBV19, the J gene TRBJ2-7, with a tentative D call TRBD1 (6 bases). The CDR3 is 15 amino acids. Germline values: CDR1 LNHDA, CDR2 SQIVND (reference sequence). The V end was cut by 1 base, the J end by 2 bases, with 12 bases between.

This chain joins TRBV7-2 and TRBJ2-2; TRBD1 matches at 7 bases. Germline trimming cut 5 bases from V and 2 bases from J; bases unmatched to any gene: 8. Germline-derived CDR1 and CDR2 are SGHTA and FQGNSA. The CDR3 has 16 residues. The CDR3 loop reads CASSTLGTANTGELFF. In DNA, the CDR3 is TGTGCCAGCAGCACCCTCGGGACAGCTAACACCGGGGAGCTGTTTTTT.

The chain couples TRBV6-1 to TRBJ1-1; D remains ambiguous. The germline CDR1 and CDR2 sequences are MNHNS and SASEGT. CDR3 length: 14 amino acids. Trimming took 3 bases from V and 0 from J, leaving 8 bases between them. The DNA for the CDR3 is TGTGCCAGCAGTGATCACAGCATGAACACTGAAGCTTTCTTT. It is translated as CASSDHSMNTEAFF.

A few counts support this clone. The CDR3 nucleotides are TGTGCCAGCAGCCCCGCCTACGAGCAGTACTTC. Its translation: CASSPAYEQYF. The chain links TRBV7-2 to TRBJ2-7; no firm D call. There are 11 residues in the CDR3. Germline CDR1 is SGHTA and CDR2 is FQGNSA. Trimming left V 5 bases short and J 2 bases short, with 4 bases between.

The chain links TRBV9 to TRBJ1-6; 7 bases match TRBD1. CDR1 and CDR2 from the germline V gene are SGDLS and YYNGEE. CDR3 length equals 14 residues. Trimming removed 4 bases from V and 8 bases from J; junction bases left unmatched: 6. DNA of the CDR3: TGTGCCAGCAGCCCCCGGGACAGATATTCACCCCTCCACTTT. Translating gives CASSPRDRYSPLHF.

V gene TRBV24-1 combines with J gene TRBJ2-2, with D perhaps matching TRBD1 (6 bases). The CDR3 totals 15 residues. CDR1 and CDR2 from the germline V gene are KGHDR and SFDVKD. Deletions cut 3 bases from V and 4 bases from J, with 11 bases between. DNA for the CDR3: TGTGCCACCAGTGATCAAGACAGGAGCACCGGGGAGCTGTTTTTT. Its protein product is CATSDQDRSTGELFF.

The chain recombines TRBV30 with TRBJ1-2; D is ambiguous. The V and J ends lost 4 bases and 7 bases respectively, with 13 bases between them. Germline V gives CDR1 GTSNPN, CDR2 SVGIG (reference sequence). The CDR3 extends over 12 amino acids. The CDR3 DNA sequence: TGTGCCTGGACCCTAAATTACGGTGGCTACACCTTC. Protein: CAWTLNYGGYTF.